A single sample gave rise to the 3 T cell receptor beta chains below, sequenced in a study of long-term antiretroviral therapy in people with HIV. The libraries were made with immunoSEQ v3.0 at survey level. Profiled with immunoSEQ multiplex PCR; TCRdb holds only in-frame clones, not every one. The sample records 30,000 or so clones, around 80% being singletons. The sequencing here drew on unsorted PBMCs, taken 1.5 years before starting antiretroviral therapy. The receptors originated from a man aged 18 to 29 with HIV.

To note about this clone: At the DNA level, this CDR3 is encoded by other sequences in the same sample as well. V and J are TRBV19 and TRBJ2-1; tentatively, D is TRBD1 (6 bases). The germline V gene has CDR1 LNHDA and CDR2 SQIVND (reference sequence). The CDR3 extends over 13 amino acids. V was shortened by 6 bases and J by 3 bases, with 9 bases between the two germline ends. In DNA, the CDR3 is TGTGCCAGTAGGACGGACAGCTACAATGAGCAGTTCTTC. It specifies CASRTDSYNEQFF.

The table lists this clone with a count of one. V usage is TRBV10-2 and J usage is TRBJ2-1; D remains ambiguous. CDR3 size: 14 residues. Germline CDR1 WSHSY, CDR2 SAAADI. Trimming cost V 0 bases and J 4 bases, with 7 bases left between them. Written as DNA, the CDR3 is TGCGCCAGCAGTGAGTCATCCGGGTACAATGAGCAGTTCTTC. This gives the protein CASSESSGYNEQFF.

The rearrangement uses TRBV15 and TRBJ2-6; a possible D gene is TRBD1 (6 bases). Germline CDR1 is LNHNV and CDR2 is YYDKDF (reference sequence). Deletions cut 1 base from V and 4 bases from J, with 11 bases between. The CDR3 has 16 residues. CDR3 nucleotide sequence: TGTGCCACCAGCAGAGTTCAGGGGACAGGGGCCAACGTCCTGACTTTC. Its translation: CATSRVQGTGANVLTF.